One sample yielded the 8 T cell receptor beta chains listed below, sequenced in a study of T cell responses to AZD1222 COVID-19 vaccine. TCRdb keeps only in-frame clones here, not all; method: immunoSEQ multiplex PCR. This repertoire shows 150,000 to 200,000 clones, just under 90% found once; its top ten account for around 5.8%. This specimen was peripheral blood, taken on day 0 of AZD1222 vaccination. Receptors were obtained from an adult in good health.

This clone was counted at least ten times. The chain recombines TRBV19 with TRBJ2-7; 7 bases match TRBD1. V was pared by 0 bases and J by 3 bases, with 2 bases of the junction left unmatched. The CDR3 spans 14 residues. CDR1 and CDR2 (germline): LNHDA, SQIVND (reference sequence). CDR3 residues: CASSIDTGVYEQYF. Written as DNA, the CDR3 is TGTGCCAGTAGTATAGATACAGGGGTCTACGAGCAGTACTTC.

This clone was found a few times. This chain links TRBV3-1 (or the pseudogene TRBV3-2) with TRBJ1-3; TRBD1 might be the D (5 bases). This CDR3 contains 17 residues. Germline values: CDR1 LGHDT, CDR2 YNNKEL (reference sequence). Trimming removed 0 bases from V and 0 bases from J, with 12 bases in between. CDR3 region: CASSQDWSGTSGNTIYF. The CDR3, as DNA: TGTGCCAGCAGCCAAGATTGGTCGGGGACCTCTGGAAACACCATATATTTT.

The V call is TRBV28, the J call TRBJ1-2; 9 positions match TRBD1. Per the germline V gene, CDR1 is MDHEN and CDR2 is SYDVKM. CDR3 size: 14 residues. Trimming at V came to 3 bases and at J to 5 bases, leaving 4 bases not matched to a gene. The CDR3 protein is CASSFGTGLYGYTF. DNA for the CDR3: TGTGCCAGCAGTTTTGGGACAGGGCTGTATGGCTACACCTTC.

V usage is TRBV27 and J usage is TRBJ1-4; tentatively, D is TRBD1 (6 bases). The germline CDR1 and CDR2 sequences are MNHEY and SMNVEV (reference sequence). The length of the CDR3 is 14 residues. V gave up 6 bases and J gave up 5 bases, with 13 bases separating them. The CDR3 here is CASRLRTDNEKLFF. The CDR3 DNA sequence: TGTGCCAGCAGGCTCCGGACAGACAATGAAAAACTGTTTTTT.

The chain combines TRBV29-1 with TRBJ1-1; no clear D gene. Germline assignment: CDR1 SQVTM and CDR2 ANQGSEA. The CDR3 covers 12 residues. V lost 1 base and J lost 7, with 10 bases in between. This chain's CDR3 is CSVEGPAGEAFF. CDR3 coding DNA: TGCAGCGTTGAAGGGCCGGCAGGTGAAGCTTTCTTT.

CDR3 region: CASSKQGGTTGELFF. Written as DNA, the CDR3 is TGTGCCAGCAGCAAACAGGGGGGTACCACCGGGGAGCTGTTTTTT. The rearrangement uses TRBV11-3 and TRBJ2-2; 8 positions match TRBD1. Trimming cost V 5 bases and J 4 bases; bases outside gene matches: 6. This CDR3 region has 15 residues. CDR1 is SGHNT, CDR2 YENEEA, per germline.

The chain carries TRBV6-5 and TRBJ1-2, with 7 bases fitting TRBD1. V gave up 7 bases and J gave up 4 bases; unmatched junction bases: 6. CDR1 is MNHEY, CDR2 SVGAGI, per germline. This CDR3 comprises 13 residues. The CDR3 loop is CASTPRDSYGYTF. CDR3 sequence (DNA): TGTGCCAGCACCCCCCGGGACAGCTATGGCTACACCTTC.

CDR3 nucleotide sequence: TGTGCCAGCAGCCAAGTCCTTCCGGGTACGCAGTATTTT. Translated: CASSQVLPGTQYF. J is TRBJ2-3 and V is TRBV14; D is uncertain. V was shortened by 1 base and J by 8 bases, with 10 bases between the two germline ends. CDR1 and CDR2 from the germline V gene are SGHDN and FVKESK. The length of the CDR3 is 13 residues. Complete variable domain (other parts from reference TRBV14 and TRBJ2-3): EAGVTQFPSHSVIEKGQTVTLRCDPISGHDNLYWYRRVMGKEIKFLLHFVKESKQDESGMPNNRFLAERTGGTYSTLKVQPAELEDSGVYFCASSQVLPGTQYFGPGTRLTVL.